These 7 T cell receptor beta chains share one sample of origin, sequenced in a study of CXCR3-negative and CXCR3-positive naive CD8 T cells. The study's findings and limits: CXCR3-positive naive cells had more hydrophobic TRB CDR3s than CXCR3-negative naive cells.

UMI-labeled TRB cDNA libraries were prepared by 5' RACE. Reprocessing the 5' RACE reads, TCRdb reports a single entry for every CDR3 protein and omits DNA. The sample data list under 85,000 distinct CDR3 sequences. Antigens of these TCRs are unknown. Input material: naive CXCR3+ CD8+ T cells from blood. The subset is: CD45RO-CCR7+CD27+CD95- naive CD8+ T cells expressing CXCR3 (TNR3+). These receptors were collected from a human donor in good health. Some clones in this sample may be carry-over from other donors' samples.

The V gene is TRBV30, the J gene TRBJ1-1; the D gene TCRdb calls, TRBD1, cannot be checked with no DNA. Germline CDR1 reads GTSNPN; CDR2 reads SVGIG (reference sequence). There are 12 residues in the CDR3. CDR3 sequence: CAWGQINTEAFF.

The chain couples TRBV4-2 to TRBJ2-1. CDR1 and CDR2 (germline): LGHNA, YNFKEQ. CDR3 length equals 12 residues. The CDR3 sequence is CASSQDRNEQLF.

This sequence joins TRBV29-1 and TRBJ2-7; checking the TCRdb D call of TRBD1 is not possible without DNA. CDR3 size: 12 residues. Germline CDR1 and CDR2: SQVTM and ANQGSEA. CDR3 loop: CSARRGDYEQYF.

The chain couples TRBV7-6 to TRBJ2-1; the D gene TCRdb calls, TRBD2, cannot be checked with no DNA. The CDR3 covers 17 residues. Germline CDR1 and CDR2: SGHVS and FNYEAQ. The CDR3 reads CASSLRRGLSVMNEQFF.

V and J are TRBV5-4 and TRBJ2-3; TCRdb's assignment of TRBD2 cannot be checked, as there is no DNA. Germline values: CDR1 SGHNT, CDR2 YYREEE (reference sequence). CDR3 length equals 14 residues. The CDR3 sequence: CASSFQGLPDTHYF.

The chain is built from TRBV4-3 and TRBJ1-5; TCRdb picks TRBD1, but there is no DNA to check that call. Germline CDR1 reads LGHNA; CDR2 reads YSLEER. This CDR3 region has 15 residues. The chain's CDR3 is CASSPRTGGNQPQHF.

This chain connects TRBV6-1 to TRBJ2-1; TCRdb outputs TRBD1, but without DNA this stays unchecked. The CDR3 is made up of 13 amino acids. In germline, CDR1 is MNHNS, CDR2 SASEGT. CDR3 in amino acids: CASSSTGTDEQFF.